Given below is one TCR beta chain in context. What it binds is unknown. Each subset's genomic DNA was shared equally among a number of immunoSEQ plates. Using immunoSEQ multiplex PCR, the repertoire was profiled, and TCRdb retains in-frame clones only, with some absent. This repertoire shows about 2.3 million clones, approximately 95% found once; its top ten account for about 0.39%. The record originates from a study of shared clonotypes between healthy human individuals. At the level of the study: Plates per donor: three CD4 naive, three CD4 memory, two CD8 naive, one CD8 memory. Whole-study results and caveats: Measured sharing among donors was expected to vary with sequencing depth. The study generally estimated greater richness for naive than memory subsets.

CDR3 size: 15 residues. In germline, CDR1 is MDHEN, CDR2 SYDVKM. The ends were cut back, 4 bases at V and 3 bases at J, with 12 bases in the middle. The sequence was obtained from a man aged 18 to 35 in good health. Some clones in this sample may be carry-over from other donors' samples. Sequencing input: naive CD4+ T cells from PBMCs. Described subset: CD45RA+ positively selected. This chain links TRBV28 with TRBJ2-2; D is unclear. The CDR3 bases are TGTGCCAGCAGTTCTGTCGGGTATGACACCGGGGAGCTGTTTTTT. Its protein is CASSSVGYDTGELFF.